The present entry profiles one T cell receptor (beta chain) with its context. The antigen is not known. Primers for the PCR totalled 60 Vbeta and 13 Jbeta. The repertoire was sequenced with immunoSEQ multiplex PCR; TCRdb's copy has only in-frame clones and lacks some. The sample contains 170,000 or so clones, approximately 84% of which appear only once. The entry originates in a study of cytomegalovirus exposure and HLA in healthy donors. The wider study: HLA-typed donors were the source of approximately 85 million unique TCRs held in an early data release. Clustering assigned 70% to 90% of the 350 to 400 genotyped donors to the Caucasian-associated ancestry cluster.

CDR1 is ENHRY and CDR2 is SYGVKD in the germline V gene. The CDR3 sequence is 13 residues long. Trimming took off 4 bases at V and 8 bases at J, with 14 bases between the two ends. Study-level results: It is likely that the observed cluster of highly shared sequence variants was a sequencing artifact. Roughly uniform depth of sequencing across donors was assumed in presence/absence analyses.

The sequencing sample was made of PBMCs. This clonotype was sampled from a girl between 5 and 17 years old in good health and CMV-seropositive. V is TRBV10-3 and J is TRBJ1-2, with D unclear. The CDR3 sequence: CAISASDNRGYTF. CDR3 in DNA: TGTGCCATCAGTGCGTCAGACAATCGGGGCTACACCTTC.